The text below deals with one T cell receptor (beta chain). It lacks a known antigen. A commercial ELISA kit detecting HCMV-specific IgG in serum was used to determine HCMV serostatus. Peripheral blood mononuclear cells were isolated from blood by Ficoll density gradient centrifugation. This sample is drawn from a study of T cells expressing NK-cell markers (dated by TCRdb to 2018 to 2020). Turning to the overall study: Under ten donors provided sorted CD3+CD56+NKG2C+, CD3+CD56+NKG2C- and CD3+CD56-NKG2C+ T-cell subsets, whose TCR beta-chain repertoires were profiled. All eight donors whose samples were sequenced were randomly selected healthy volunteers, three of them men and five women. Sequencing of the libraries produced 2 x 150 bp reads on Illumina HiSeq 2000/2500, MiSeq or NextSeq. Of the eight sequenced donors, seven were found to be HCMV-seropositive and one was found to be HCMV-seronegative. Overall results and qualifications from the work: Those dominant clonotypes were again the most abundant among CD3+CD56-NKG2C+ cells in a handful of donors, at roughly 28.3-60.1%. It remained unclear whether the expanded NKG2C-expressing T cell clones were specific for HCMV antigens. In 5 to 7 donors, the dominant CD3+CD56+NKG2C+ clonotypes ranked among the top 10 CD8+ clonotypes, making up about 1.0-7.0% of CD8+ T cells.

Sequencing used an Illumina HiSeq 2000. TCR beta cDNA libraries were made by 5'RACE template switching that added a universal primer site and unique molecular identifiers. Synthesis of cDNA was primed from the TCR beta constant segment and was followed by two consecutive PCR amplification steps. The paper's data handling went like this. MIGEC was used to demultiplex reads and group the reads by UMI, and MiTCR was used to assemble and quantify clonotypes. To exclude erroneous sequences, any TCR cDNA sequence not supported by at least two reads was discarded. Downstream repertoire analysis used the tcR package, and clonotypes were matched across fractions by CDR3 nucleotide sequence plus V segment. Antigen specificity was annotated against VDJdb with VDJmatch, allowing one amino acid substitution in CDR3. The reads underwent TCRdb reprocessing, giving one record for each CDR3 protein sequence and no DNA. The V and J calls reflect TCRdb's pipeline rather than the authors' work. The table of this sample itemizes about 170,000 distinct CDR3 sequences. The top ten clonotypes cover around 21% of the sample.

The CDR3 goes from the cysteine to the phenylalanine over 17 residues. A DNA sequence was not provided. CDR1 and CDR2, per the germline V gene, are SGHRS and YFSETQ. The receptor chain draws on TRBV5-1 and TRBJ2-3; TCRdb calls TRBD1, which cannot be checked without DNA. This receptor was identified in a man between 18 and 69 years old in good health. Sequenced: blood T cells: a sorted CD56 or NKG2C T cell subset, CD4+ or CD8+ T cells, or bulk PBMC T cells (not recorded which). CDR3 protein: CASSLHRTGTSTDTQYF.